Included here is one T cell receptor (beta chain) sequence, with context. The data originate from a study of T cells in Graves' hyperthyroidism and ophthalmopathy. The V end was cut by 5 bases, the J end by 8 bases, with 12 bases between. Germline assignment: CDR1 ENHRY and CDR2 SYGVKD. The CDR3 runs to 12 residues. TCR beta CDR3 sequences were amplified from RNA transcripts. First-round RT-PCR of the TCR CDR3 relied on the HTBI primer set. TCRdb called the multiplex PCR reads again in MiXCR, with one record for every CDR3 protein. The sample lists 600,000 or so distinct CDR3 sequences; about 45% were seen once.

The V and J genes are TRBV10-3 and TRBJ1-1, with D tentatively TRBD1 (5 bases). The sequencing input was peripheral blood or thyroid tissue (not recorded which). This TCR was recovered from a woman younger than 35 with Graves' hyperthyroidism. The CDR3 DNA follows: TGTGCCATCAGTATGGGACGGAGAGAAGCTTTCTTT. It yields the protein CAISMGRREAFF.